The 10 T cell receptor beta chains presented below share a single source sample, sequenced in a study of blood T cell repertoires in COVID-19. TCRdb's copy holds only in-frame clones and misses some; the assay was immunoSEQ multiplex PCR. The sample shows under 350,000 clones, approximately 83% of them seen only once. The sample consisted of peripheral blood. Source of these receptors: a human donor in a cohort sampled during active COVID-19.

The CDR3 nucleotides are TGTGCCACCCATAGGGGCAGCACAGATACGCAGTATTTT. Amino acid sequence: CATHRGSTDTQYF. V is TRBV19 and J is TRBJ2-3, with TRBD1 as a possible D gene (5 bases). The CDR3 contains 13 residues. Germline V lookup: CDR1 LNHDA, CDR2 SQIVND (reference sequence). The V gene lost 10 bases and the J gene lost 0 bases, with 11 bases spanning the gap.

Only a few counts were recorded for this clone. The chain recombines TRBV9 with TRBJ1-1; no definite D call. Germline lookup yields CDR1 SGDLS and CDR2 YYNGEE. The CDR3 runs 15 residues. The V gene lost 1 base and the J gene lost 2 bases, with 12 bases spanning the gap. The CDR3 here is CASSVSHSSNTEAFF. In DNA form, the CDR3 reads TGTGCCAGCAGCGTATCCCACAGCTCAAACACTGAAGCTTTCTTT.

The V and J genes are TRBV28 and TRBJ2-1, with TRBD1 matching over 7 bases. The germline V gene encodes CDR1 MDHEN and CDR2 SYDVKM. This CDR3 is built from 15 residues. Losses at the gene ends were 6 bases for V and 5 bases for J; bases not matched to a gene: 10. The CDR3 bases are TGTGCCAGCAGGCAACAGGGACAGAAAAACAATGAGCAGTTCTTC. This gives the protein CASRQQGQKNNEQFF.

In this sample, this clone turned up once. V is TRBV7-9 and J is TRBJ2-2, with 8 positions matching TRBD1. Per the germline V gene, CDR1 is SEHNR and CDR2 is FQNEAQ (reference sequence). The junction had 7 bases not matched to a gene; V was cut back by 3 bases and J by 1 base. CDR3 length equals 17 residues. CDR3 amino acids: CASSFSPGGLNTGELFF. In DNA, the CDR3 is TGTGCCAGCAGCTTTTCCCCAGGGGGCTTGAACACCGGGGAGCTGTTTTTT.

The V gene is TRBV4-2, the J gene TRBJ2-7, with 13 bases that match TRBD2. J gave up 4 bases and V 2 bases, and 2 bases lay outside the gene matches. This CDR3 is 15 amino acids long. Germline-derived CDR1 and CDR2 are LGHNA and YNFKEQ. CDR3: CASSQTGLAGYEQYF. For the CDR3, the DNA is TGTGCCAGCAGCCAAACGGGACTAGCGGGGTACGAGCAGTACTTC.

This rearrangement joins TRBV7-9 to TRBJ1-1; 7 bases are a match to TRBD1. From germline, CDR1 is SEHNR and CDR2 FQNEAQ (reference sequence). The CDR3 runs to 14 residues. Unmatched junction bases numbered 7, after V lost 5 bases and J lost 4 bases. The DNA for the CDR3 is TGTGCCAGCAGCCGAGACAGGGAGGCCACTGAAGCTTTCTTT. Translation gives CASSRDREATEAFF.

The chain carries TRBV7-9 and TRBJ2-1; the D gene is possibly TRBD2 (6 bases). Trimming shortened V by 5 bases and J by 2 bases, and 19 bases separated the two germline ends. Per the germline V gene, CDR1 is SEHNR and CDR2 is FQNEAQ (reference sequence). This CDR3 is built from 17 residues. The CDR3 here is CASSRSQGGATYNEQFF. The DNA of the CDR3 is TGTGCCAGCAGCCGTAGTCAGGGCGGGGCTACCTACAATGAGCAGTTCTTC.

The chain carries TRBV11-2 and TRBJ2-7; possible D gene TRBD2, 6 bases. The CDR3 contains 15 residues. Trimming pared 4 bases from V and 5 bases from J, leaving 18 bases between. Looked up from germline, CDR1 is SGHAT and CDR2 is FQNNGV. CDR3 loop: CASSWRDRDGNEQYF. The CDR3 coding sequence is TGTGCCAGCAGCTGGAGGGACCGGGACGGAAACGAGCAGTACTTC. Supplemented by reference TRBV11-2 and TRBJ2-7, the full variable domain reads EAGVAQSPRYKIIEKRQSVAFWCNPISGHATLYWYQQILGQGPKLLIQFQNNGVVDDSQLPKDRFSAERLKGVDSTLKIQPAKLEDSAVYLCASSWRDRDGNEQYFGPGTRLTVT.

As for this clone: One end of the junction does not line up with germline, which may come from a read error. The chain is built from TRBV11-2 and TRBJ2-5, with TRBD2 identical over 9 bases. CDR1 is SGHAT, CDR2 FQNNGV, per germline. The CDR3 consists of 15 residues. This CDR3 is CASTLAGVGQETQYF. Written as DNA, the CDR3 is TGTGCCAGCACCTTAGCGGGGGTTGGACAAGAGACCCAGTACTTC.

The CDR3 loop is CASPIPGLASYNEQFF. The CDR3 DNA follows: TGTGCCAGCCCCATTCCGGGACTAGCGTCCTACAATGAGCAGTTCTTC. The chain links TRBV5-8 to TRBJ2-1; 10 bases line up with TRBD2. The germline CDR1 and CDR2 sequences are SGHTS and YDEGEE. The junction had 8 bases not matched to a gene; V was cut back by 7 bases and J by 1 base. The CDR3 is 16 residues long.